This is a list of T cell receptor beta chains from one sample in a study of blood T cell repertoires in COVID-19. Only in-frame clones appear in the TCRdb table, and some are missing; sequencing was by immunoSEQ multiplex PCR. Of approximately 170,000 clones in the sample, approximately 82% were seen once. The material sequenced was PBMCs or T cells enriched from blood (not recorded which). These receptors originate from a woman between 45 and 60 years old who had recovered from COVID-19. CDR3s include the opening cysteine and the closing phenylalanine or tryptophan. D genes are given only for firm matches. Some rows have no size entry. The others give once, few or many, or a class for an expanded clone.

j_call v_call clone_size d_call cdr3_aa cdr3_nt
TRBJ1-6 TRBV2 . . CASMTEQVFGSPLHF TGTGCCAGCATGACGGAACAGGTGTTTGGATCACCCCTCCACTTT
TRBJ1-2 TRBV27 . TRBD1 CASREQQGALGYTF TGTGCCAGCAGAGAACAACAGGGGGCCCTTGGCTACACCTTC
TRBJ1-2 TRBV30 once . CAWSYSSGYGYTF TGTGCCTGGAGCTACAGCTCCGGCTATGGCTACACCTTC
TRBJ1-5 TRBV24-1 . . CATSQGGARQPQHF TGTGCCACCAGCCAAGGGGGGGCCCGGCAGCCCCAGCATTTT
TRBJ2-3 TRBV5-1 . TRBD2 CASSLVGGRDEDTQYF TGCGCCAGCAGCTTGGTTGGCGGGAGGGATGAAGATACGCAGTATTTT
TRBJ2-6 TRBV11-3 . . CASSVGAGGANVLTF TGTGCCAGCAGCGTGGGGGCCGGAGGGGCCAACGTCCTGACTTTC
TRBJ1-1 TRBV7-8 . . CASTLGANTEAFF TGTGCCAGCACCTTGGGGGCGAACACTGAAGCTTTCTTT
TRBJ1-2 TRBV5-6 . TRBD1 CASTQGGQSYGYTF TGTGCCAGCACCCAGGGGGGCCAAAGCTATGGCTACACCTTC
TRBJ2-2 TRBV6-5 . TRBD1 CASQYLLTGYMVFF TGTGCCAGCCAATACCTACTGACAGGGTATATGGTGTTTTTT
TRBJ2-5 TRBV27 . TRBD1 CASKNRGKTQYF TGTGCCAGCAAGAACAGGGGGAAGACCCAGTACTTC
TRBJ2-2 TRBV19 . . CAASISANTGELFF TGTGCCGCTTCTATAAGCGCGAACACCGGGGAGCTGTTTTTT
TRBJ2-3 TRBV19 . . CASSRQGTDTQYF TGTGCCAGTAGTAGGCAGGGGACAGATACGCAGTATTTT
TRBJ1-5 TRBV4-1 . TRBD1 CASSQDRVTIQPQHF TGCGCCAGCAGCCAGGACAGGGTAACAATTCAGCCCCAGCATTTT
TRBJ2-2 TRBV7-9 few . CASSFSVQIGELFF TGTGCCAGCAGCTTCTCAGTCCAAATCGGGGAGCTGTTTTTT
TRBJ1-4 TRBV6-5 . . CASAIQGRTNEKLFF TGTGCCAGCGCGATCCAGGGGAGAACTAATGAAAAACTGTTTTTT
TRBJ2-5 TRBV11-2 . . CASSLGLEETQYF TGTGCCAGCAGCTTAGGGTTAGAAGAGACCCAGTACTTC
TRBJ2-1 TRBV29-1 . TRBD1 CSARTGDYNEQFF TGCAGCGCTCGGACAGGAGACTACAATGAGCAGTTCTTC
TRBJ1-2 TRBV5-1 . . CASKLGGDYGYTF TGCGCCAGCAAGTTGGGGGGTGACTATGGCTACACCTTC
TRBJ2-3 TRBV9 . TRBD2 CASTQAGPWDTQYF TGTGCCAGCACCCAAGCGGGGCCATGGGATACGCAGTATTTT
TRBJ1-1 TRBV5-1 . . CASSSLSPRHEAFF TGCGCCAGCAGCTCCTTGTCGCCGCGCCATGAAGCTTTCTTT
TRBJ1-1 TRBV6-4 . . CASSSPEWDIVGTEAFF TGTGCCAGCAGTTCGCCGGAGTGGGACATCGTGGGCACTGAAGCTTTCTTT
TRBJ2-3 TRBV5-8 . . CASSLGDTPDTQYF TGTGCCAGCAGCTTGGGGGACACTCCAGATACGCAGTATTTT
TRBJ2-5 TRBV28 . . CASSPTGGALETQYF TGTGCCAGCAGCCCCACTGGGGGGGCACTGGAGACCCAGTACTTC
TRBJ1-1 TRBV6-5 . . CATFRRKNTEAFF TGTGCCACCTTCCGGAGGAAGAACACTGAAGCTTTCTTT
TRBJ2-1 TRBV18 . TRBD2 CASSLAGTSGVGFNEQFF TGTGCCAGCTCACTGGCCGGGACTAGCGGGGTAGGTTTCAATGAGCAGTTCTTC
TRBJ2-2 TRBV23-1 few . CASSQTRANTGELFF TGCGCCAGCAGTCAGACGCGGGCGAACACCGGGGAGCTGTTTTTT
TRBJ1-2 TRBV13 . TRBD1 CASWRQGASEGYTF TGTGCCAGCTGGCGACAGGGGGCCTCGGAGGGCTACACCTTC
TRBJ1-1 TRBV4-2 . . CASSHSAGRDTEAFF TGTGCCAGCAGCCATTCAGCGGGCAGAGACACTGAAGCTTTCTTT
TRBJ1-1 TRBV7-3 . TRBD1 CASSTTGDTEAFF TGTGCCAGCAGCACCACAGGGGATACTGAAGCTTTCTTT
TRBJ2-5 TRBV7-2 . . CASSSGGPETQYF TGTGCCAGCAGCTCCGGGGGGCCCGAGACCCAGTACTTC
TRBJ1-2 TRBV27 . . CASSLSSALGLGSGYTF TGTGCCAGCAGTTTATCTTCCGCATTGGGACTGGGATCTGGCTACACCTTC
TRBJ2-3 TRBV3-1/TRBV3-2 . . CASSRYWRDDDTQYF TGTGCCAGCAGCCGGTATTGGCGGGATGACGATACGCAGTATTTT
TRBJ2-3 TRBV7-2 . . CASSLRVDTQYF TGTGCCAGCAGCCTCAGGGTAGATACGCAGTATTTT
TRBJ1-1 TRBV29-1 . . CSVIDRRMNTEAFF TGCAGCGTTATCGACAGACGAATGAACACTGAAGCTTTCTTT
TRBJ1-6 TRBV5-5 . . CASSYGQRHYNSPLHF TGTGCCAGCAGCTACGGACAGCGCCATTATAATTCACCCCTCCACTTT